This TCR beta chain was captured in a study of blood T cell repertoires in COVID-19. Whole-study context: COVID-19 samples collected from the United States, Italy and Spain covered acute and convalescent phases. Sources were T cells, B-cell-depleted T cells, or PBMCs; the material itself was cDNA or gDNA.

TCRdb's copy holds only in-frame clones and misses some; the assay was immunoSEQ multiplex PCR. The sample consists of about 240,000 clones, roughly 81% of them appearing once. This clone was counted only a few times. The clonotype comes from a man aged 45-60 years with acute or convalescent COVID-19. Sequenced input: peripheral blood.

CDR3 loop: CASSLVTDTQYF. CDR3 DNA sequence: TGTGCCAGCAGTCTCGTCACAGATACGCAGTATTTT. The V and J genes are TRBV9 and TRBJ2-3; D ambiguous. The germline gives CDR1 SGDLS, CDR2 YYNGEE. V dropped 5 bases and J dropped 2 bases, with 6 bases sitting between them. The CDR3 runs to 12 residues.